Sequencing of this T cell receptor beta chain was carried out in a study of cytomegalovirus exposure and HLA in healthy donors. Study-level results: Despite most TCR sequences being rare, some public TCRs occurred in many donors. A subsequent analysis found that TCR clusters from the first cohort also tended to co-occur in the approximately 110 validation repertoires, with around 94% of cluster scores above 0.

With respect to this clone: Its matching antigen is unknown.

Trimming took 4 bases from V and 5 from J, leaving 6 bases between them. CDR1 is ENHRY, CDR2 SYGVKD, per germline. CDR3 length equals 12 residues. The study drew the donors from its approximately 130-subject validation cohort, separate from the approximately 690-subject first cohort. Profiling relied on immunoSEQ multiplex PCR, and the TCRdb table lists in-frame clones only, not all of them. The table has approximately 100,000 clones, around nine tenths seen once. The chain carries TRBV10-3 and TRBJ1-5; D call uncertain. The receptor was isolated from a woman in her thirties in good health and CMV-seronegative. Sequencing was performed on PBMCs. CDR3 residues: CAISGGDQPQHF. CDR3 sequence (DNA): TGTGCCATCAGTGGAGGTGATCAGCCCCAGCATTTT.